This T cell receptor beta chain is drawn from a study of blood T cell repertoires in COVID-19. The wider study: Samples came from the United States, Italy and Spain, spanning acute and convalescent COVID-19. From T cells, B-cell-depleted T cells, or PBMCs came the material, which was cDNA or gDNA.

Sequencing was performed with immunoSEQ multiplex PCR; in TCRdb, only in-frame clones are kept and a portion is missing. The repertoire includes about 170,000 clones, over 65% of them detected once, and 3% sits in the top ten. This CDR3 has 15 amino acids. Germline V lookup: CDR1 SGHTA, CDR2 FQGNSA. Trimming shortened V by 3 bases and J by 5 bases, and 16 bases separated the two germline ends. The receptor was derived from a woman over 75 with acute or convalescent COVID-19. The sequencing sample was made of peripheral blood. The chain links TRBV7-2 to TRBJ2-5; D ambiguous. The CDR3, as DNA: TGTGCCAGCAGCTTGTGGGCCCCTCCTCCGGAGACCCAGTACTTC. The encoded protein is CASSLWAPPPETQYF.